This TCR beta chain stems from a study of blood T cell repertoires in COVID-19. Across the whole study: Material from acute and convalescent COVID-19 was sourced from the United States, Italy and Spain. From T cells, B-cell-depleted T cells, or PBMCs came the material, which was cDNA or gDNA.

In the study's own analysis: Amplification from reference gene primers served as the basis for estimated nucleated cell counts. The data were produced by immunoSEQ multiplex PCR, yet TCRdb's version contains in-frame clones alone and is incomplete. V and J calls and clone size are as listed in that table; D and trimming were resolved from the DNA. The table lists over 200,000 clones, approximately 88% of them singletons. Germline V gene data show CDR1 as SGHTA and CDR2 as FQGNSA. The CDR3 spans 15 residues. V was pared by 2 bases and J by 3 bases, with 13 bases between. This rearrangement joins TRBV7-2 to TRBJ2-5, with D maybe TRBD1 (6 bases). Sequenced material: peripheral blood. The sequence was obtained from a man aged 35 to 55 with acute or convalescent COVID-19. Here the CDR3 reads CASSLPLRGKETQYF. CDR3 nucleotide sequence: TGTGCCAGCAGCTTACCTCTAAGGGGGAAAGAGACCCAGTACTTC. The full variable domain, completed using reference TRBV7-2 and TRBJ2-5, is GAGVSQSPSNKVTEKGKDVELRCDPISGHTALYWYRQSLGQGLEFLIYFQGNSAPDKSGLPSDRFSAERTGGSVSTLTIQRTQQEDSAVYLCASSLPLRGKETQYFGPGTRLLVL.